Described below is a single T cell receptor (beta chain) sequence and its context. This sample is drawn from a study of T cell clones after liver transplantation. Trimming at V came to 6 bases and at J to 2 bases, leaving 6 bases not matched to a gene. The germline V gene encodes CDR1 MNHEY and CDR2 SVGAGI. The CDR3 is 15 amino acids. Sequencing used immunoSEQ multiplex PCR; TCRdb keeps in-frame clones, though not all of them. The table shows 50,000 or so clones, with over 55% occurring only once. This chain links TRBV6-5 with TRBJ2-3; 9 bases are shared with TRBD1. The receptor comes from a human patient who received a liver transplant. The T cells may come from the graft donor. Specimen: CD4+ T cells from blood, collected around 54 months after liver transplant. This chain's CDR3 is CASRGTGWNTDTQYF. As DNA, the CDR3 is TGTGCCAGCAGGGGGACAGGGTGGAACACAGATACGCAGTATTTT.